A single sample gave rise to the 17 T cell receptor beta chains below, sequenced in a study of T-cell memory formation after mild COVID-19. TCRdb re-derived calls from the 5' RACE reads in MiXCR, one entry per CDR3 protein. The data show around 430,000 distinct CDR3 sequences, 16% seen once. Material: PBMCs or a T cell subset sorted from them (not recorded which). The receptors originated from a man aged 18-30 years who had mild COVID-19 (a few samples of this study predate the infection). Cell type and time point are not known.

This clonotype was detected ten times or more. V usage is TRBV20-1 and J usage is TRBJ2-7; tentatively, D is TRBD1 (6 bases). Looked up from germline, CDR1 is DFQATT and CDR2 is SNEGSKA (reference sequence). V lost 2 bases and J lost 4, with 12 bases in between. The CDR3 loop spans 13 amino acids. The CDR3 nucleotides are TGCAGTGCTAGACACCCCCAGGGGTACGAGCAGTACTTC. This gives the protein CSARHPQGYEQYF.

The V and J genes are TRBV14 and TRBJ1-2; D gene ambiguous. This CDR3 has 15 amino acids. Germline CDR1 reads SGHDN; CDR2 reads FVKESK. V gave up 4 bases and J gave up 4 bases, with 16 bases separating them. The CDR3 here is CASSRASISLYGYTF. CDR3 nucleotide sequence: TGTGCCAGCAGCCGGGCTTCGATATCCCTCTATGGCTACACCTTC.

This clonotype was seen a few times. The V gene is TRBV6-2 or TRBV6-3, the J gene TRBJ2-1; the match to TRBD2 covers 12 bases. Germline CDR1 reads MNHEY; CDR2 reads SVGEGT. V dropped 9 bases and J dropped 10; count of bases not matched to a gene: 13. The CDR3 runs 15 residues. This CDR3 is CAREGGLAGLKEQFF. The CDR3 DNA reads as TGTGCCAGAGAAGGCGGACTAGCGGGGCTTAAGGAGCAGTTCTTC.

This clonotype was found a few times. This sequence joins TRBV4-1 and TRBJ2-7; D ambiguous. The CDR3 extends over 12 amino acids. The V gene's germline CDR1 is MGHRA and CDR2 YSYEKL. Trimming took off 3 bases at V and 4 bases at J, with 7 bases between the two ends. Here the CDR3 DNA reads TGCGCCAGCAGCCAGACGAAATACGAGCAGTACTTC. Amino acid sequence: CASSQTKYEQYF.

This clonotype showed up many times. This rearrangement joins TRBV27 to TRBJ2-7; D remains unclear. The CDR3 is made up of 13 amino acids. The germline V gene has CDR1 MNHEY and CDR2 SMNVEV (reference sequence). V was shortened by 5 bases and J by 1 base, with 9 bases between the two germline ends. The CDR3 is CASSHGPSYEQYV. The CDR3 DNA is TGTGCCAGCAGTCACGGGCCATCCTACGAGCAGTACGTC.

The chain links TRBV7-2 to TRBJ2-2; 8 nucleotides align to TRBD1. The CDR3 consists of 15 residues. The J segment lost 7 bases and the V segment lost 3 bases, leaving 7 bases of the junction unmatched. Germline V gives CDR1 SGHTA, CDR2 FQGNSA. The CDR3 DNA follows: TGTGCCAGCAGCTTGATAGGACAGGGTGGCGGGGAGCTGTTTTTT. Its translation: CASSLIGQGGGELFF.

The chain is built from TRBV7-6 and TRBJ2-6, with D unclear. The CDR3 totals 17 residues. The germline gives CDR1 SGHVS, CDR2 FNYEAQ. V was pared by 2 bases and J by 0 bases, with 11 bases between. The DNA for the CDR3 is TGTGCCAGCAGCTTAATAGGTACGGCCTCTGGGGCCAACGTCCTGACTTTC. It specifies CASSLIGTASGANVLTF.

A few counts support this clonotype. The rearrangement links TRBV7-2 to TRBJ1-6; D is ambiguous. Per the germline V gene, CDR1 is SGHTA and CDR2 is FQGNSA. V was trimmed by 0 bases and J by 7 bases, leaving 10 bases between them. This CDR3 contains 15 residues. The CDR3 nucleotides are TGTGCCAGCAGCTTAGCCGGCAGACACAATTCACCCCTCCACTTT. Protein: CASSLAGRHNSPLHF.

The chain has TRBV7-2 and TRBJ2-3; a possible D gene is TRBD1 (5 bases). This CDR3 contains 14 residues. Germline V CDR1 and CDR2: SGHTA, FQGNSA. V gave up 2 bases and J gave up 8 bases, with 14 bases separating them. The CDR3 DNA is TGTGCCAGCAGCTTATGGGATCAGGGTAGTACGCAGTATTTT. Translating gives CASSLWDQGSTQYF.

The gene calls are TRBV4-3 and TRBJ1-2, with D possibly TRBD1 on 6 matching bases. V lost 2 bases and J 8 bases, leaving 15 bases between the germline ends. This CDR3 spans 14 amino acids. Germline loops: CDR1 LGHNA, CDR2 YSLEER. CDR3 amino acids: CASSQPGATRGYTF. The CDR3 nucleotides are TGCGCCAGCAGCCAACCAGGGGCTACCCGGGGCTACACCTTC.

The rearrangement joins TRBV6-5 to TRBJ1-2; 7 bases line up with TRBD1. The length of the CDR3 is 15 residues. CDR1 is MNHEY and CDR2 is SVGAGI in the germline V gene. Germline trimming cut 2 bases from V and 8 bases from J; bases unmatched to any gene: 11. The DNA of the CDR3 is TGTGCCAGCAGTTACGGGAAAGGGGGCAATCGAGGCTACACCTTC. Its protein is CASSYGKGGNRGYTF.

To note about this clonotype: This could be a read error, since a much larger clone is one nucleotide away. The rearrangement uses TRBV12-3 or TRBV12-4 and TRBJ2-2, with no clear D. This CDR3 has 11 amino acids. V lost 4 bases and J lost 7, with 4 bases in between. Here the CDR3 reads CASSSFGELFF. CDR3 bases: TGTGCCAGCAGTTCCTTCGGGGAGCTGTTTTTT.

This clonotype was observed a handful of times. The CDR3 spells CATSQSGAQETQYF. As DNA, the CDR3 is TGTGCCACCAGTCAGTCGGGGGCTCAAGAGACCCAGTACTTC. The gene calls are TRBV24-1 and TRBJ2-5, with D possibly being TRBD1 or TRBD2 (6 bases each). CDR1 is KGHDR, CDR2 SFDVKD, per germline. The CDR3 covers 14 residues. Deletions cut 6 bases from V and 2 bases from J, with 12 bases between.

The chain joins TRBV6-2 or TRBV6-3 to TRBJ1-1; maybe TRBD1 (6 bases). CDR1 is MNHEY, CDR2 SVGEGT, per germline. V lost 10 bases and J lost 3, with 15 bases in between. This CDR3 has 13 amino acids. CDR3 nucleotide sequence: TGTGCCACCACTGGAAGGGGGGACACTGAAGCTTTCTTT. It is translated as CATTGRGDTEAFF.

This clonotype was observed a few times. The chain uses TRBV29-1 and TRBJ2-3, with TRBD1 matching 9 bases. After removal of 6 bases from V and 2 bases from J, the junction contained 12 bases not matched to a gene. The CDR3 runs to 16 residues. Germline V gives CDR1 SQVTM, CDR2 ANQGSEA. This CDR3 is CSVQEGTGSVTDTQYF. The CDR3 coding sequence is TGCAGCGTACAAGAGGGGACAGGGTCGGTCACAGATACGCAGTATTTT.

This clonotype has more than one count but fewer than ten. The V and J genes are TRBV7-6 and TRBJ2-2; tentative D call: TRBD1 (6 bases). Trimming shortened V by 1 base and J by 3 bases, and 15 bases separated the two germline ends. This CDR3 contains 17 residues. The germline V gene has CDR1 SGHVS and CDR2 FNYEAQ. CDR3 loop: CASSLGAHTGHTGELFF. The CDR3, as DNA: TGTGCCAGCAGCTTAGGGGCCCATACAGGGCACACCGGGGAGCTGTTTTTT. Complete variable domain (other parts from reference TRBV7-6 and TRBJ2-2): GAGVSQSPRYKVTKRGQDVALRCDPISGHVSLYWYRQALGQGPEFLTYFNYEAQQDKSGLPNDRFSAERPEGSISTLTIQRTEQRDSAMYRCASSLGAHTGHTGELFFGEGSRLTVL.

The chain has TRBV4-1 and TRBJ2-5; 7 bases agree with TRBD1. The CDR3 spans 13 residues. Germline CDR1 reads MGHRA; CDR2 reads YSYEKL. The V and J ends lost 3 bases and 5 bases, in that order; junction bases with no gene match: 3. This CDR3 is CASSQQGDETQYF. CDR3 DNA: TGCGCCAGCAGCCAGCAGGGGGATGAGACCCAGTACTTC.